The next 9 T cell receptor beta chains were all read from a single sample in a study of early T cells in non-severe SARS-CoV-2 infection (dated by TCRdb to 2020 to 2022). Library preparation employed 5' RACE. The reads were generated on a NextSeq 500. TCRdb reran the public reads through fastp at Q25 and MiXCR, keeping productive beta chains. For every CDR3 protein sequence, its rows merge into one entry that carries the most common genes and DNA. For this sample there are 53,000 or so distinct CDR3 sequences; approximately 12% appear just once. The ten largest clonotypes hold 2% to 3% of the sample. The sample in question was whole blood, obtained at baseline. These receptor sequences come from an adult who was a healthcare worker with PCR-confirmed SARS-CoV-2 infection or an uninfected control (not recorded which).

This clonotype was seen a few times. The genes are TRBV5-4 and TRBJ2-5; 9 nucleotides agree with TRBD2. After removal of 4 bases from V and 1 base from J, the junction contained 2 bases not matched to a gene. From germline, CDR1 is SGHNT and CDR2 YYREEE (reference sequence). This CDR3 contains 14 residues. The CDR3 here is CASSAGGTQETQYF. The CDR3 DNA reads TGTGCCAGCAGCGCGGGGGGGACCCAAGAGACCCAGTACTTC.

This chain joins TRBV6-5 and TRBJ2-1; 9 nucleotides match TRBD2. Germline V gene sequence: CDR1 MNHEY, CDR2 SVGAGI. CDR3 length equals 14 residues. V trimming: 6 bases; J trimming: 9 bases; junction bases outside the gene matches: 9. The CDR3 region is CASSPIAGAAEQFF. The CDR3 DNA reads TGTGCCAGCAGCCCCATAGCGGGAGCGGCTGAGCAGTTCTTC.

The gene calls are TRBV4-2 and TRBJ2-7; 10 positions match TRBD2. This CDR3 has 18 residues. V lost 1 base, J lost 4 bases, and 13 bases stayed unmatched. The germline V gene encodes CDR1 LGHNA and CDR2 YNFKEQ. CDR3 DNA sequence: TGTGCCAGCAGCCAAGCTTTGATAGCGGGAGGAAGACATTACGAGCAGTACTTC. Protein: CASSQALIAGGRHYEQYF.

This clonotype was recorded at least ten times. The chain couples TRBV2 to TRBJ2-1; D is unresolved. CDR1 is SNHLY, CDR2 FYNNEI, per germline. The CDR3 is 14 residues long. The germline V and J ends were trimmed by 8 bases and 0 bases, with 11 bases remaining between them. This chain's CDR3 is CASLTGTSYNEQFF. The CDR3 DNA reads as TGTGCCAGCCTCACGGGTACCTCCTACAATGAGCAGTTCTTC.

In this sample, this clonotype turned up a few times. The chain recombines TRBV6-5 with TRBJ1-6; D possibly corresponds to TRBD1 (6 bases). CDR1 is MNHEY, CDR2 SVGAGI, per germline. The CDR3 extends over 14 amino acids. Trimming pared 6 bases from V and 6 bases from J, leaving 12 bases between. The DNA of the CDR3 is TGTGCCAGCAGCGGCCGGGACACTAATTCACCCCTCCACTTT. This gives the protein CASSGRDTNSPLHF.

This clonotype has just a few counts. This chain links TRBV29-1 with TRBJ2-1; D perhaps matches TRBD1 (5 bases). This CDR3 region has 14 residues. Germline V lookup: CDR1 SQVTM, CDR2 ANQGSEA. Trimming removed 7 bases at V and 1 base at J, with 14 bases between. In nucleotides, the CDR3 is TGCAGCGCCATGCTTGGGGCTTCCTACAATGAGCAGTTCTTC. Translated: CSAMLGASYNEQFF.

The rearrangement uses TRBV7-8 and TRBJ2-5, with D possibly matching TRBD1 (6 bases). CDR1 and CDR2 from the germline V gene are SGHVS and FQNEAQ. CDR3 length: 16 residues. V was clipped by 5 bases and J by 5 bases, with 21 bases between them. In DNA form, the CDR3 reads TGTGCCAGCAGCCAGCCTAGGACAGTGGGTTGGGAGACCCAGTACTTC. Translating it yields CASSQPRTVGWETQYF.

This clonotype was seen repeatedly, ten times or more. The chain is built from TRBV14 and TRBJ1-1, with 8 bases that match TRBD1. Germline CDR1 is SGHDN and CDR2 is FVKESK. There are 17 residues in the CDR3. V was pared by 1 base and J by 1 base, with 8 bases of the junction left unmatched. CDR3 sequence (DNA): TGTGCCAGCAGCCAAGGTCAGACAGGGGTTGGGAACACTGAAGCTTTCTTT. Protein product: CASSQGQTGVGNTEAFF.

DNA of the CDR3: TGTGCCAGCAGCTTAGAGGGACCGGGGACTGAAGCTTTCTTT. The encoded protein is CASSLEGPGTEAFF. V and J are TRBV7-9 and TRBJ1-1, with D possibly being TRBD1 (5 bases). Trimming cost V 1 base and J 5 bases, with 11 bases left between them. Per germline, CDR1 SEHNR and CDR2 FQNEAQ (reference sequence). There are 14 residues in the CDR3.